The rows below give T cell receptor beta chains drawn from one sample of a study of glioma-infiltrating T cells after dendritic cell vaccination. Sequencing was performed with immunoSEQ multiplex PCR; in TCRdb, only in-frame clones are kept and a portion is missing. The sample lists approximately 85,000 clones, approximately 81% occurring once. Material: blood, obtained after dendritic cell vaccination. The receptors were gathered from a human donor with glioblastoma. Each CDR3 is given with its conserved first and last residue. Each record gives: clone size, J gene, V gene, D gene, CDR3 protein, CDR3 DNA. A D gene is named only where the DNA matches it firmly. Size is stated for part of the rows, as once, few or many counts, or as a class when the clone is expanded.

. | TRBJ2-5 | TRBV7-9 | . | CASTNSVGEETQYF | TGTGCCAGCACCAATTCCGTGGGAGAAGAGACCCAGTACTTC
. | TRBJ1-3 | TRBV4-1 | . | CASSSPGGFGNTIYF | TGCGCCAGCAGCTCCCCGGGGGGTTTTGGAAACACCATATATTTT
. | TRBJ2-6 | TRBV29-1 | . | CSVVLIEPGANVLTF | TGCAGCGTTGTCCTTATAGAACCTGGGGCCAACGTCCTGACTTTC
. | TRBJ2-5 | TRBV4-1 | . | CASSQEMYYQETQYF | TGCGCCAGCAGCCAAGAAATGTATTACCAAGAGACCCAGTACTTC
. | TRBJ2-7 | TRBV29-1 | TRBD1 | CSALQGTASEQYF | TGCAGCGCTCTACAGGGGACGGCGAGTGAGCAGTACTTC
. | TRBJ1-5 | TRBV15 | . | CATRKANQPQHF | TGTGCCACCAGAAAAGCCAATCAGCCCCAGCATTTT
. | TRBJ1-5 | TRBV19 | TRBD1 | CACRTGGGNQPQHF | TGTGCCTGTCGAACAGGGGGCGGCAATCAGCCCCAGCATTTT
. | TRBJ2-7 | TRBV19 | TRBD2 | CASSTSRGGSYEQYF | TGTGCCAGTAGTACCTCCCGGGGGGGCTCCTACGAGCAGTACTTC
once | TRBJ1-5 | TRBV19 | TRBD1 | CASSRQGGGNQPQHF | TGTGCCAGTAGTCGGCAAGGGGGCGGTAATCAGCCCCAGCATTTT
once | TRBJ2-2 | TRBV30 | TRBD2 | CAWSFVGFWGGKVPGELFF | TGTGCCTGGAGTTTTGTTGGGTTTTGGGGGGGTAAAGTTCCCGGGGAGCTGTTTTTT
. | TRBJ2-2 | TRBV5-8 | TRBD1 | CASSLQGATGELFF | TGTGCCAGCAGCTTGCAGGGGGCCACCGGGGAGCTGTTTTTT
. | TRBJ2-7 | TRBV7-9 | . | CASRASPGVDEQYF | TGTGCCAGCAGGGCCAGTCCGGGAGTCGACGAGCAGTACTTC
. | TRBJ2-3 | TRBV28 | TRBD2 | CASRGASGIDTQYF | TGTGCCAGCAGGGGGGCTAGCGGGATTGATACGCAGTATTTT
. | TRBJ2-3 | TRBV19 | . | CASSTPGTSTDTQYF | TGTGCCAGTAGTACACCCGGGACTAGCACAGATACGCAGTATTTT
. | TRBJ2-5 | TRBV15 | TRBD2 | CATSRDRASGQETQYF | TGTGCCACCAGCAGAGATCGGGCTAGCGGCCAAGAGACCCAGTACTTC
. | TRBJ2-7 | TRBV21-1 | . | CASSKRTGGDEQYF | TGTGCCAGCAGCAAAAGGACGGGGGGCGACGAGCAGTACTTC
. | TRBJ2-3 | TRBV6-1 | TRBD2 | CASSEWRGTSGGADTQYF | TGTGCCAGCAGTGAATGGAGAGGGACTAGCGGGGGGGCGGATACGCAGTATTTT
once | TRBJ2-2 | TRBV11-3 | TRBD1 | CASSLRIQGASGELFF | TGTGCCAGCAGTCTTAGGATACAGGGGGCGAGCGGGGAGCTGTTTTTT
few | TRBJ1-4 | TRBV6-6 | . | CASSFNRATNEKLFF | TGTGCCAGCAGTTTCAACAGGGCAACTAATGAAAAACTGTTTTTT
. | TRBJ1-6 | TRBV7-2 | TRBD1 | CASSFRDRANSPLHF | TGTGCCAGCAGCTTCCGGGACAGGGCTAATTCACCCCTCCACTTT
once | TRBJ2-2 | TRBV19 | TRBD2 | CASSGTSGRGWPGELFF | TGTGCCAGTAGTGGGACTAGCGGGAGGGGTTGGCCCGGGGAGCTGTTTTTT
. | TRBJ2-1 | TRBV9 | . | CASSVALANYNEQFF | TGTGCCAGCAGCGTAGCTCTTGCGAACTACAATGAGCAGTTCTTC
few | TRBJ2-1 | TRBV7-9 | TRBD2 | CASSGKTSYSYNEQFF | TGTGCCAGCAGCGGGAAGACTAGCTACTCCTACAATGAGCAGTTCTTC
. | TRBJ2-3 | TRBV29-1 | TRBD1 | CSAPGQGQSSTDTQYF | TGCAGCGCACCGGGACAGGGACAGTCTAGCACAGATACGCAGTATTTT
. | TRBJ2-1 | TRBV25-1 | . | CASSGAGLGSYNEQFF | TGTGCCAGCAGTGGGGCAGGGTTGGGCTCCTACAATGAGCAGTTCTTC
. | TRBJ1-2 | TRBV11-2 | TRBD1 | CASSLDRGQGSGYTF | TGTGCCAGCAGCTTAGATCGGGGACAGGGTAGTGGCTACACCTTC
. | TRBJ2-1 | TRBV7-3 | . | CASSLMPGLLNNEQFF | TGTGCCAGCAGCTTAATGCCAGGACTCTTGAACAATGAGCAGTTCTTC
. | TRBJ2-3 | TRBV21-1 | . | CASSKGGTTQYF | TGTGCCAGCAGCAAAGGGGGCACAACGCAGTATTTT
. | TRBJ1-1 | TRBV19 | . | CASSISAGSWEAFF | TGTGCCAGTAGTATCTCTGCAGGGTCTTGGGAAGCTTTCTTT
. | TRBJ2-1 | TRBV11-3 | . | CASSLEAGDEQFF | TGTGCCAGCAGCTTAGAAGCAGGGGATGAGCAGTTCTTC
once | TRBJ2-1 | TRBV5-1 | TRBD1 | CASSSEQGAVNEQFF | TGCGCCAGCAGCTCGGAACAGGGGGCGGTCAATGAGCAGTTCTTC
. | TRBJ2-1 | TRBV7-2 | . | CASSPSRVAEKQFF | TGTGCCAGCAGCCCTAGCAGGGTAGCGGAAAAACAGTTCTTC
. | TRBJ2-1 | TRBV5-1 | TRBD1 | CASSRTGGNDGSYNEQFF | TGCGCCAGCAGCCGTACAGGGGGCAATGATGGCTCCTACAATGAGCAGTTCTTC
. | TRBJ2-5 | TRBV9 | TRBD1 | CASSVQGAQETQYF | TGTGCCAGCAGCGTACAGGGGGCTCAAGAGACCCAGTACTTC
once | TRBJ2-3 | TRBV15 | TRBD1 | CATSRGDRGPTDTQYF | TGTGCCACCAGCAGAGGAGACAGGGGGCCAACAGATACGCAGTATTTT
. | TRBJ2-3 | TRBV5-5 | . | CASSLDTPSTDTQYF | TGTGCCAGCAGCTTGGACACGCCTAGCACAGATACGCAGTATTTT
. | TRBJ2-7 | TRBV5-1 | TRBD1 | CASSPASTGLPSLVLAEQYF | TGCGCCAGCAGCCCGGCCTCGACAGGGCTACCCTCCCTTGTTCTCGCCGAGCAGTACTTC
. | TRBJ2-1 | TRBV19 | TRBD2 | CASSPRRTSGAYNEQFF | TGTGCCAGTAGTCCGAGACGGACTAGCGGGGCCTACAATGAGCAGTTCTTC
. | TRBJ2-1 | TRBV5-6 | . | CASSLLHLKNEQFF | TGTGCCAGCAGCTTGTTACATCTTAAGAATGAGCAGTTCTTC
. | TRBJ2-7 | TRBV5-6 | TRBD2 | CASSSGTNDEQYF | TGTGCCAGCAGCTCGGGGACTAACGACGAGCAGTACTTC